This passage covers 14 T cell receptor beta chains from one sample sequenced in a study of spatial heterogeneity in lung cancer. TCRdb called the 5' RACE reads again in MiXCR, with one record for every CDR3 protein. The sample yields over 85,000 distinct CDR3 sequences, roughly 19% seen once. Time point denoted: blood at routine non-recurrence follow-up after resection. Sequencing was performed on PBMCs, taken at follow-up. The receptors derive from a male donor with early-stage non-small cell lung cancer.

The chain joins TRBV29-1 to TRBJ2-7, with 10 bases matching TRBD1. This CDR3 contains 15 residues. Germline V lookup: CDR1 SQVTM, CDR2 ANQGSEA. The junction had 7 bases not matched to a gene; V was cut back by 3 bases and J by 2 bases. DNA of the CDR3: TGCAGCGTTGAGGGGACAGGGGAATTCCCCTACGAGCAGTACTTC. Amino acids: CSVEGTGEFPYEQYF.

The chain recombines TRBV6-1 with TRBJ2-7; D unresolved. This CDR3 comprises 14 residues. Germline V gene data show CDR1 as MNHNS and CDR2 as SASEGT. The germline V and J ends were trimmed by 2 bases and 2 bases, with 10 bases remaining between them. The CDR3 region has the DNA TGTGCCAGCAGTGAACGCTACGGAACCTACGAGCAGTACGTC. Translating it yields CASSERYGTYEQYV.

This clonotype was observed a few times. The gene calls are TRBV3-1 and TRBJ1-2; D may be TRBD1 (6 bases). V was cut by 2 bases and J by 1 base, with 8 bases left in between. CDR1 and CDR2 (germline): LGHDT, YNNKEL (reference sequence). This CDR3 is 14 amino acids long. The CDR3 nucleotides are TGTGCCAGCAGCCAATTACAGGGTAACTATGGCTACACCTTC. Protein: CASSQLQGNYGYTF.

This clonotype came up a few times. The rearrangement joins TRBV5-1 to TRBJ1-1; D remains unclear. The germline V gene encodes CDR1 SGHRS and CDR2 YFSETQ. V was trimmed by 0 bases and J by 0 bases, leaving 6 bases between them. This CDR3 contains 14 residues. CDR3 residues: CASSLAWLNTEAFF. DNA of the CDR3: TGCGCCAGCAGCTTGGCCTGGCTGAACACTGAAGCTTTCTTT.

Only a few counts were recorded for this clonotype. J is TRBJ2-7 and V is TRBV29-1, with 10 positions matching TRBD2. This CDR3 has 15 amino acids. The germline V gene encodes CDR1 SQVTM and CDR2 ANQGSEA. V lost 2 bases and J lost 6; bases outside the gene matches: 10. The DNA of the CDR3 is TGCAGCGTTGAAACCGCAGCGGGAGGGCCCTCCGAGCAGTACTTC. It codes for CSVETAAGGPSEQYF.

This clonotype was detected many times. The chain is built from TRBV7-2 and TRBJ2-7; D is unclear. The CDR3 totals 12 residues. Germline values: CDR1 SGHTA, CDR2 FQGNSA. With 1 base removed from V and 6 bases from J, the gap between germline ends came to 7 bases. The CDR3 loop reads CASSLGSGEQYF. The CDR3 bases are TGTGCCAGCAGCTTAGGGTCGGGCGAGCAGTACTTC.

This clonotype was detected only a few times. The chain has TRBV10-1 and TRBJ1-6, with D unclear. The V and J ends lost 2 bases and 7 bases respectively, with 9 bases between them. Germline CDR1 is WNHNN and CDR2 is SYGVQD (reference sequence). The CDR3 is 14 amino acids. CDR3 in DNA: TGCGCCAGCAGTGAGAGGGTAACGAATTCACCCCTCCACTTT. Amino acids: CASSERVTNSPLHF.

Worth noting for this clonotype: An end of the junction differs from the germline gene, which may be a read error. V gene TRBV3-1 combines with J gene TRBJ2-3, with TRBD1 matching 7 bases. The CDR3 extends over 15 amino acids. Germline CDR1 and CDR2: LGHDT and YNNKEL (reference sequence). The CDR3 reads CASSQGPIRTGTQYF. CDR3 DNA sequence: TGTGCCAGCAGCCAAGGTCCCATTCGGACAGGTACGCAGTATTTT.

This clonotype was detected ten times or more. The rearrangement links TRBV4-1 to TRBJ2-5; 8 nucleotides line up with TRBD2. Germline CDR1 and CDR2: MGHRA and YSYEKL. The CDR3 has 14 residues. V lost 3 bases and J lost 5; bases outside the gene matches: 5. Here the CDR3 reads CASSHPAGDETQYF. For the CDR3, the DNA is TGCGCCAGCAGCCATCCAGCGGGGGATGAGACCCAGTACTTC.

J is TRBJ2-7 and V is TRBV10-3; D might be TRBD2 (6 bases). This CDR3 has 16 residues. Trimming stripped 3 bases from V and 0 bases from J, with 15 bases between. CDR1 and CDR2 from the germline V gene are ENHRY and SYGVKD. CDR3 residues: CAISEGGAGRSYEQYV. The DNA of the CDR3 is TGTGCCATCAGTGAAGGCGGGGCAGGGCGCTCCTACGAGCAGTACGTC.

This clonotype has just a few counts. The CDR3 here is CASSSRTEARETQYF. CDR3 in DNA: TGTGCCAGCAGTTCCCGTACCGAGGCCAGGGAGACCCAGTACTTC. V is TRBV28 and J is TRBJ2-5; the D is unclear. The CDR3 is 15 residues long. The V and J ends lost 4 bases and 5 bases respectively, with 17 bases between them. CDR1 is MDHEN, CDR2 SYDVKM, per germline.

This clonotype was counted between two and nine times. This chain joins TRBV2 and TRBJ2-2; 13 bases line up with TRBD2. The germline gives CDR1 SNHLY, CDR2 FYNNEI. V lost 7 bases, J lost 7 bases, and 6 bases stayed unmatched. The CDR3 has 15 residues. The DNA of the CDR3 is TGTGCCAGCAAGGGACTAGCGGGGTGGAACGGGGAGCTGTTTTTT. Its translation is CASKGLAGWNGELFF.

This clonotype was seen a few times. This chain joins TRBV20-1 and TRBJ2-6; no clear D. V was cut by 5 bases and J by 1 base, with 6 bases left in between. CDR1 and CDR2 from the germline V gene are DFQATT and SNEGSKA (reference sequence). The CDR3 is 13 residues long. The CDR3 region is CSAAPSGANVLTF. In nucleotides, the CDR3 is TGCAGTGCTGCTCCATCTGGGGCCAACGTCCTGACTTTC.

This clonotype has just a few counts. The chain is built from TRBV7-9 and TRBJ2-5; TRBD1 agrees at 11 bases. The CDR3 is 14 amino acids. J lost 8 bases, V lost 5 bases, and 7 bases had no gene match. CDR1 is SEHNR and CDR2 is FQNEAQ in the germline V gene (reference sequence). CDR3 sequence reads: CASSPSGQGVTQYF. The CDR3 DNA is TGTGCCAGCAGCCCCTCGGGACAGGGGGTAACCCAGTACTTC.